This TCR beta chain was sequenced for a study of CD8 T cells in Susac syndrome (dated 2019 in TCRdb). For the wider study: Among the sequenced Susac syndrome patients, over five had clinically active disease and eight or nine were in clinical remission. At the time of blood withdrawal, Susac syndrome patients were either therapy-naive, taking corticosteroids (with some also receiving IVIg), or on IVIg alone. Repertoire sequencing was used to test whether CD8+ T cell activation and differentiation in Susac syndrome was antigen driven. The research as a whole found: The study acknowledged that relatively few individuals were included in the TCR sequencing and HLA analysis. In patients with Susac syndrome, the CD4+ T cell repertoire showed no detectable clonal expansion.

RNA was extracted with the RNeasy kit and 0.5 to 1 ug was reverse transcribed using random hexamers. The immunoSEQ multiplex PCR assay, covering 54 Vbeta and 13 Jbeta segments, was used to amplify TCR beta CDR3 regions. To correct PCR amplification bias, a synthetic template baseline was used for both primer optimization and computational correction. The authors' analysis ran thus. Reads were annotated to V, D and J genes according to IMGT and were analyzed with immunoSEQ Analyzer, with only productive sequences retained. Clonality was computed as one minus Shannon entropy normalized by log2 of the number of productive unique sequences. For each patient and control, public and private clones were evaluated within the 100 most prevalent clones. Clones were defined as Susac-specific when absent from the healthy and MS cohorts, from approximately 1,100 published viral clones and from other ImmuneACCESS disease sequences. TCRdb trimmed public reads at Q25 via fastp, called clones via MiXCR and kept in-frame beta chains. Every entry covers one CDR3 protein and lists the most common genes and DNA from its rows. The V and J calls come from TCRdb's annotation, not from the publication. Present in this sample are 150,000 to 190,000 distinct CDR3 sequences, 95% of which were seen just once. Of the sample, around 0.15% is held by the ten largest clones.

Peripheral blood CD8+ and CD4+ T cells from healthy donors, Susac syndrome patients and multiple sclerosis patients were profiled by high-throughput TCR beta sequencing. Recently defined diagnostic criteria for definite or probable disease were met by the Susac syndrome patients. CD8+ TEMRA cells were enriched by FACS, while bulk CD8+ and CD4+ T cells were purified by magnetic negative isolation. Blood was drawn into EDTA tubes, processed within 24 hours, and PBMCs were isolated by density gradient centrifugation. PBMCs destined for TCR sequencing were cryopreserved in liquid nitrogen and later thawed in a 37 °C water bath. The sorted or isolated CD4+, CD8+ and CD8+ TEMRA cells had a purity of 90% or higher. V is cut back by 6 bases and J by 10 bases, with 5 bases in the junction unmatched. The CDR3 measures 11 amino acids from cysteine to phenylalanine. Only the CDR3 DNA is retained, 33 bases long and in frame from the first base. CDR1 and CDR2 are drawn from the germline V gene: SQVTM, ANQGSEA.

Concerning this clonotype: Its specific antigen is unknown. No much larger clone is present one base from it, and per-base qualities are unavailable.

This receptor was identified in a human donor with Susac syndrome. The V and J genes are TRBV29-1 and TRBJ2-1; 8 middle bases align to TRBD2. Sequencing was carried out using CD4+ T cells from PBMCs. The nucleotide sequence reads as follows: TGCAGCGTGGCGGGGGGAAACGAGCAGTTCTTC. It specifies CSVAGGNEQFF.